One T cell receptor beta chain is described in this entry. TCRdb re-called the RT-PCR reads with MiXCR, one entry per CDR3 protein. The repertoire consists of around 500,000 distinct CDR3 sequences, with roughly 9.7% occurring once and the leading ten covering approximately 12%. The data stem from a study of response to subunit inactivated influenza vaccine. This TCR was recovered from a man in his fifties who received an inactivated influenza vaccine. Sequences were derived from PBMCs from blood, sampled roughly 46 days after vaccination.

The CDR3 reads CASSLGVAGGYNSPLHF. CDR3 DNA: TGTGCCAGCAGCTTGGGGGTTGCAGGGGGTTATAATTCACCCCTCCACTTT. V and J are TRBV7-2 and TRBJ1-6; 7 bases align to TRBD1. The V and J ends lost 3 bases and 4 bases, in that order; junction bases with no gene match: 9. The CDR3 has 17 amino acids. Germline values: CDR1 SGHTA, CDR2 FQGNSA.